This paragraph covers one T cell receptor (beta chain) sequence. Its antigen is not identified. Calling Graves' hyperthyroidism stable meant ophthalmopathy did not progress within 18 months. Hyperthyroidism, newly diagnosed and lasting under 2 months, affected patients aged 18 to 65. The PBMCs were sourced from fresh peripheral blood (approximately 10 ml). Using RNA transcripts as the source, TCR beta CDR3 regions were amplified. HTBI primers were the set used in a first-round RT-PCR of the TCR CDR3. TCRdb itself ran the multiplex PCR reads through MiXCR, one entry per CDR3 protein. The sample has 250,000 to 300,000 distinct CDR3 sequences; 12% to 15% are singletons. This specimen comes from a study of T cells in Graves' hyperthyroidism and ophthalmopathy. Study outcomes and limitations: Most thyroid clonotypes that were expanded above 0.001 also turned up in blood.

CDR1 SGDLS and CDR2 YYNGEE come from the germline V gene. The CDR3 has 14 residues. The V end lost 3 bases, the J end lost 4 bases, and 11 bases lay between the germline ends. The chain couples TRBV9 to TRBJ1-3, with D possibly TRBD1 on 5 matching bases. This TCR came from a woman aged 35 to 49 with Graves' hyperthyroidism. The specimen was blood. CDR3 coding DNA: TGTGCCAGCAGCGCCCGGGACCAAGGAAACACCATATATTTT. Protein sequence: CASSARDQGNTIYF.